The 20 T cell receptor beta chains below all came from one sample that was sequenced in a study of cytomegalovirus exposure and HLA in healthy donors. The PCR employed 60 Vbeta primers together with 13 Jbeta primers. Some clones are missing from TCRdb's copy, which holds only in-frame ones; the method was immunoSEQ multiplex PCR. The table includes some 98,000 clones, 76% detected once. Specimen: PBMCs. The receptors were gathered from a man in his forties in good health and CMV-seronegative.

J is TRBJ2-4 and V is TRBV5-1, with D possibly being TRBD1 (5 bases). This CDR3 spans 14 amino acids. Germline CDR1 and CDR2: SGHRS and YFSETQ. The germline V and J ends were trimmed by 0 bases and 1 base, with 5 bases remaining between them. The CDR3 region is CASSLDRAKNIQYF. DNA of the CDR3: TGCGCCAGCAGCTTGGACAGGGCCAAAAACATTCAGTACTTC.

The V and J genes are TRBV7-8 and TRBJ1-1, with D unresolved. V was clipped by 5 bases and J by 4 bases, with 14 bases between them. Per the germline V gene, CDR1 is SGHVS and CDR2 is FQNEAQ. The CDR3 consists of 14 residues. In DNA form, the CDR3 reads TGTGCCAGCAGCGCAGGTAATATGGTCACTGAAGCTTTCTTT. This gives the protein CASSAGNMVTEAFF.

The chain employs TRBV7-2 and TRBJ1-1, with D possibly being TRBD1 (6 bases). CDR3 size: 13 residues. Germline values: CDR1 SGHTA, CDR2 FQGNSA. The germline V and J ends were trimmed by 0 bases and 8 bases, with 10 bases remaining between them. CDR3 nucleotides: TGTGCCAGCAGCTTAGCCCTACAGGGAGAAGCTTTCTTT. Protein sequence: CASSLALQGEAFF.

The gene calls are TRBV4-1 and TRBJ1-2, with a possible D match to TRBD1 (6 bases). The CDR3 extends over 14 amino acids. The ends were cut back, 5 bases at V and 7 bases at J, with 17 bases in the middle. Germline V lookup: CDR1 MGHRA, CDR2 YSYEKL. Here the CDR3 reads CASSTRQDSRGYTF. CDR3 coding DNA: TGCGCCAGCAGCACCCGACAGGACTCCCGTGGCTACACCTTC.

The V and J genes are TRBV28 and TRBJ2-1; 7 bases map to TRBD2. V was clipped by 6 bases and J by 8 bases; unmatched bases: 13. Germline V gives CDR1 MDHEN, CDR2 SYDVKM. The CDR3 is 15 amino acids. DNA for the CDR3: TGTGCCAGCAGCATCACGGGGGGAGGCCCGTATGAGCAGTTCTTC. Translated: CASSITGGGPYEQFF.

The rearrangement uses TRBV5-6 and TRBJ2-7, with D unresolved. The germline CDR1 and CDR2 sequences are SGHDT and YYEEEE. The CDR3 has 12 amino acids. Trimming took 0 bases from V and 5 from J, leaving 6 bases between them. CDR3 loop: CASSLVGHEQYF. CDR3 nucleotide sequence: TGTGCCAGCAGCTTGGTGGGCCACGAGCAGTACTTC. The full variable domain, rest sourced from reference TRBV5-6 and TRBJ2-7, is DAGVTQSPTHLIKTRGQQVTLRCSPKSGHDTVSWYQQALGQGPQFIFQYYEEEERQRGNFPDRFSGHQFPNYSSELNVNALLLGDSALYLCASSLVGHEQYFGPGTRLTVT.

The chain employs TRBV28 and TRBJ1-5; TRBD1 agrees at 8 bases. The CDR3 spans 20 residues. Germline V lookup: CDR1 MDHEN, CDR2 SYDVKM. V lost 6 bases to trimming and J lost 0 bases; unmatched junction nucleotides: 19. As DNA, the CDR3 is TGTGCCAGCAGCCGAAGCGTGACAGGGGATGTGGTAAATAGCAATCAGCCCCAGCATTTT. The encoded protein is CASSRSVTGDVVNSNQPQHF.

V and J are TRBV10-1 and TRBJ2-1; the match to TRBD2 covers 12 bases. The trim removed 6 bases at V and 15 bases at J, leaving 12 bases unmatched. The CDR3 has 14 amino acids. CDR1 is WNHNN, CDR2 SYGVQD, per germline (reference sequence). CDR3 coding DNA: TGCGCCAGCAGCAAAGGACTAGCGGGAAATCCGCCGTTCTTC. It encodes CASSKGLAGNPPFF.

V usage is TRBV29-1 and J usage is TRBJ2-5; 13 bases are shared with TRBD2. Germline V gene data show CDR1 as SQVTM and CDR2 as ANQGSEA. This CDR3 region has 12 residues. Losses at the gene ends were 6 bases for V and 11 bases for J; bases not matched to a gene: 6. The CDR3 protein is CSVPGLAGKQYF. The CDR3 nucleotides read TGCAGCGTACCGGGACTAGCGGGAAAGCAGTACTTC.

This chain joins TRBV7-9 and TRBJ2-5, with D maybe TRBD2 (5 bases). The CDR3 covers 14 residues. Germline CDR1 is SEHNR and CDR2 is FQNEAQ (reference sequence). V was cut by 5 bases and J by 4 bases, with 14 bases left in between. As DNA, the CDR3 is TGTGCCAGCAGCAGTCCGGGGTTGGCAGAGACCCAGTACTTC. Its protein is CASSSPGLAETQYF.

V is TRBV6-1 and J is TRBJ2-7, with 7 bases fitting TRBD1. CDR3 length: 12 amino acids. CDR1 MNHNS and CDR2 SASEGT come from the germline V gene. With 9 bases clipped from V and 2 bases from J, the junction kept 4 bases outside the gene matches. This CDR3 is CASHTGAYEQYF. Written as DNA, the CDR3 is TGTGCCAGTCATACAGGGGCCTACGAGCAGTACTTC.

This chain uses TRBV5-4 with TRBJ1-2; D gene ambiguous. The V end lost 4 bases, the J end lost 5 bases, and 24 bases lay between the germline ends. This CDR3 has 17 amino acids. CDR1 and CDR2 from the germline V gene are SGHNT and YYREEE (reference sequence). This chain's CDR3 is CASSPRVRGLKGYGYTF. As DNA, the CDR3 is TGTGCCAGCAGCCCCCGGGTTAGAGGGCTGAAAGGATATGGCTACACCTTC.

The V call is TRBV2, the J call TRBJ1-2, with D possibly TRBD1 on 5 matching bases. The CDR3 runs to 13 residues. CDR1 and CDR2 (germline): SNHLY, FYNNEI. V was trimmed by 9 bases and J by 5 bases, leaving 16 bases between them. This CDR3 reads CASEGPGGYGYTF. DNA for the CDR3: TGTGCCAGTGAAGGGCCCGGGGGGTATGGCTACACCTTC.

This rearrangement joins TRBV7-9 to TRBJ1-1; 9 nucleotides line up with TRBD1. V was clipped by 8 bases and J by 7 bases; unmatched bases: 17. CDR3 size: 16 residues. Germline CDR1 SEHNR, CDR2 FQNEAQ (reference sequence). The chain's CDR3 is CASGPYTDRGVGEAFF. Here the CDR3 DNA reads TGTGCCAGCGGACCGTATACCGACAGGGGGGTCGGTGAAGCTTTCTTT.

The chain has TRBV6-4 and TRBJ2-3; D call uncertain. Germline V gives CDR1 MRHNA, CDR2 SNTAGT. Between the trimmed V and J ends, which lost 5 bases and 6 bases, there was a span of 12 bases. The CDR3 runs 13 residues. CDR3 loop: CASSINTWDTQYF. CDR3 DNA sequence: TGTGCCAGCAGTATCAATACATGGGATACGCAGTATTTT.

This CDR3 is CATGQGVHNEQFF. The CDR3 DNA reads as TGTGCCACGGGACAGGGGGTCCACAATGAGCAGTTCTTC. V is TRBV6-4 and J is TRBJ2-1, with TRBD1 matching over 11 bases. The CDR3 totals 13 residues. The ends lost 10 bases at V and 5 bases at J; junction bases unmatched: 4. The germline gives CDR1 MRHNA, CDR2 SNTAGT.

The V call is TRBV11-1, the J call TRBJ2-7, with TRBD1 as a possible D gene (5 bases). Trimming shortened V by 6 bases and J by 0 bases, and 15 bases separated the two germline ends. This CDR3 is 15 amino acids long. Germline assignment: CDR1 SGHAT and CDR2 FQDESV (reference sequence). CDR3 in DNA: TGTGCCAGCAGATACCGACAGCAATTCTCCTACGAGCAGTACTTC. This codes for CASRYRQQFSYEQYF.

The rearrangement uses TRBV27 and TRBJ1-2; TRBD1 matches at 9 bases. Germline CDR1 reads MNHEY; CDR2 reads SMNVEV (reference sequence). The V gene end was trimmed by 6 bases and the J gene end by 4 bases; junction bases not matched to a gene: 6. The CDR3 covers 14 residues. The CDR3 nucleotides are TGTGCCAGCAGGCGGACAGGGGATCCCTATGGCTACACCTTC. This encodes CASRRTGDPYGYTF.

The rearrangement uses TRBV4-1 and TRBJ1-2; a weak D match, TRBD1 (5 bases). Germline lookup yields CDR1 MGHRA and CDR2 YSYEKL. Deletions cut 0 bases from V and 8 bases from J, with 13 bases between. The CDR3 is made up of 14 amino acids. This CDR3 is CASSQERGSYGYTF. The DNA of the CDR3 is TGCGCCAGCAGCCAAGAGCGGGGCTCATACGGCTACACCTTC.

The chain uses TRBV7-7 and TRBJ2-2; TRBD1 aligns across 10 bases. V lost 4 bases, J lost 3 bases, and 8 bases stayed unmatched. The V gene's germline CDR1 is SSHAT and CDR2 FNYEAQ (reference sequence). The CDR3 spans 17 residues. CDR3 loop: CASSYETGGIDTGELFF. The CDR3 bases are TGTGCCAGCAGCTACGAGACAGGGGGCATCGACACCGGGGAGCTGTTTTTT.